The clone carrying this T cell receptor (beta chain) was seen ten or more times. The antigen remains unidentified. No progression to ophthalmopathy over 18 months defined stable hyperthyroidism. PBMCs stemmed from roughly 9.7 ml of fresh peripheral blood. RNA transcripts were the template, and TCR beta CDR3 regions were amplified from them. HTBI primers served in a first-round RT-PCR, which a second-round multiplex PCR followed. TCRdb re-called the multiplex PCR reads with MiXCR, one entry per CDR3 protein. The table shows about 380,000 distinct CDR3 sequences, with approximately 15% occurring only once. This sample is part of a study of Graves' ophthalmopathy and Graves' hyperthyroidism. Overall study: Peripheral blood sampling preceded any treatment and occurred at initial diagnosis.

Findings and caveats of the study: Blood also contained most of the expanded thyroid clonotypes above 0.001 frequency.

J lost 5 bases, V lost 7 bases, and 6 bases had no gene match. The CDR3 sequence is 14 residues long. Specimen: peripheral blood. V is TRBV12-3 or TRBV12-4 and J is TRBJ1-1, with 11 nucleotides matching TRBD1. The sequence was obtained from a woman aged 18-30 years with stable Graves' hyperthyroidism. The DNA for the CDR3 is TGTGCCAGCACCCCTAGGGACAGGGGGACTGAAGCTTTCTTT. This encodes CASTPRDRGTEAFF.